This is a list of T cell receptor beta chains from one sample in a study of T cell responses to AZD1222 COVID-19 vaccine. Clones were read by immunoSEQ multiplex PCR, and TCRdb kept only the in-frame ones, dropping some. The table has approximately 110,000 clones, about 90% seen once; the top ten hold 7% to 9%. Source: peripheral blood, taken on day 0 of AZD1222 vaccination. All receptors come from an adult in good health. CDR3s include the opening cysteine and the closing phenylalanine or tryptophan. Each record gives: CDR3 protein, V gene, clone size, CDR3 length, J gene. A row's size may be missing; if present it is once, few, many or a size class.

cdr3_aa: CASSPPGTGGRIGNTIYF
v_call: TRBV18
clone_size: .
cdr3_length: 18
j_call: TRBJ1-3

cdr3_aa: CASSFPGWTGAFF
v_call: TRBV7-9
clone_size: .
cdr3_length: 13
j_call: TRBJ1-1

cdr3_aa: CASSLVISGYTF
v_call: TRBV11-1
clone_size: .
cdr3_length: 12
j_call: TRBJ1-2

cdr3_aa: CATSRDQGWIANQPQHF
v_call: TRBV15
clone_size: .
cdr3_length: 17
j_call: TRBJ1-5

cdr3_aa: CASSYGLSSYNEQFF
v_call: TRBV6-6
clone_size: .
cdr3_length: 15
j_call: TRBJ2-1

cdr3_aa: CASSEGTGSSYEQYF
v_call: TRBV6-1
clone_size: once
cdr3_length: 15
j_call: TRBJ2-7

cdr3_aa: CASSNGTGGDQPQHF
v_call: TRBV21-1
clone_size: .
cdr3_length: 15
j_call: TRBJ1-5

cdr3_aa: CASRSHRGPNYGYTF
v_call: TRBV2
clone_size: .
cdr3_length: 15
j_call: TRBJ1-2

cdr3_aa: CASSFGSKNTEAFF
v_call: TRBV7-9
clone_size: .
cdr3_length: 14
j_call: TRBJ1-1

cdr3_aa: CASSKTDGDGYTF
v_call: TRBV14
clone_size: .
cdr3_length: 13
j_call: TRBJ1-2

cdr3_aa: CASSFDGSNSPLHF
v_call: TRBV5-4
clone_size: .
cdr3_length: 14
j_call: TRBJ1-6

cdr3_aa: CASSLQGSVGANVNEQFF
v_call: TRBV18
clone_size: .
cdr3_length: 18
j_call: TRBJ2-1

cdr3_aa: CASSFMDSGNTIYF
v_call: TRBV28
clone_size: few
cdr3_length: 14
j_call: TRBJ1-3

cdr3_aa: CSARNRLIDTQYF
v_call: TRBV29-1
clone_size: .
cdr3_length: 13
j_call: TRBJ2-3

cdr3_aa: CASSYGNTIYF
v_call: TRBV6-6
clone_size: .
cdr3_length: 11
j_call: TRBJ1-3

cdr3_aa: CSVRLNSGNTIYF
v_call: TRBV29-1
clone_size: .
cdr3_length: 13
j_call: TRBJ1-3

cdr3_aa: CASRSDRAAQETQYF
v_call: TRBV6-5
clone_size: .
cdr3_length: 15
j_call: TRBJ2-5

cdr3_aa: CASSQAWVGGYTF
v_call: TRBV14
clone_size: .
cdr3_length: 13
j_call: TRBJ1-2

cdr3_aa: CASSVDTNYGYTF
v_call: TRBV9
clone_size: .
cdr3_length: 13
j_call: TRBJ1-2

cdr3_aa: CASSLRQGTGELFF
v_call: TRBV7-9
clone_size: .
cdr3_length: 14
j_call: TRBJ2-2